A single sample gave rise to the 18 T cell receptor beta chains below, sequenced in a study of cytomegalovirus exposure and HLA in healthy donors. Measured with immunoSEQ multiplex PCR; TCRdb has only the in-frame clones, and not every one. Of 120,000 or so clones listed, approximately 89% are singletons. The specimen sequenced was PBMCs. The receptors were sampled from a man between 18 and 35 years old in good health and CMV-seronegative.

The chain links TRBV5-4 to TRBJ1-6; 7 bases fit TRBD1. CDR3 length equals 15 residues. Trimming took 4 bases from V and 7 from J; bases not matched to a gene: 8. Germline-derived CDR1 and CDR2 are SGHNT and YYREEE (reference sequence). This CDR3 is CASSLPGQLNSPLHF. CDR3 DNA: TGTGCCAGCAGCCTACCGGGACAGCTGAATTCACCCCTCCACTTT. The complete variable domain, with remaining parts taken from reference TRBV5-4 and TRBJ1-6, reads ETGVTQSPTHLIKTRGQQVTLRCSSQSGHNTVSWYQQALGQGPQFIFQYYREEENGRGNFPPRFSGLQFPNYSSELNVNALELDDSALYLCASSLPGQLNSPLHFGNGTRLTVT.

The CDR3 region is CASSQGLRRGDNNEQFF. In nucleotides, the CDR3 is TGCGCCAGCAGCCAAGGGCTCAGGAGGGGTGACAACAATGAGCAGTTCTTC. This chain connects TRBV4-3 to TRBJ2-1, with D perhaps TRBD2 (6 bases). The CDR3 loop spans 17 amino acids. V was pared by 1 base and J by 5 bases, with 18 bases between. Germline V gene data show CDR1 as LGHNA and CDR2 as YSLEER.

V usage is TRBV7-2 and J usage is TRBJ2-2, with TRBD2 as a possible D gene (5 bases). The CDR3 has 15 amino acids. CDR1 and CDR2 (germline): SGHTA, FQGNSA. V dropped 3 bases and J dropped 4 bases, with 12 bases sitting between them. For the CDR3, the DNA is TGTGCCAGCAGCTTCGGAGTGGCGGGCACCGGGGAGCTGTTTTTT. Encoded protein: CASSFGVAGTGELFF.

This sequence joins TRBV6-1 and TRBJ2-2; TRBD1 is a possible D gene (6 bases). The V gene's germline CDR1 is MNHNS and CDR2 SASEGT. V lost 6 bases and J lost 0, with 11 bases in between. This CDR3 region has 15 residues. The chain's CDR3 is CASSKGQTNTGELFF. The CDR3 coding sequence is TGTGCCAGCAGCAAGGGACAAACGAACACCGGGGAGCTGTTTTTT.

The V gene is TRBV27, the J gene TRBJ1-2, with TRBD1 identical over 7 bases. With V trimmed by 9 bases and J by 4 bases, 8 bases remained unmatched. The CDR3 is made up of 13 amino acids. Germline CDR1 is MNHEY and CDR2 is SMNVEV (reference sequence). The CDR3 reads CASTPGQPYGYTF. As DNA, the CDR3 is TGTGCCAGTACGCCGGGACAGCCCTATGGCTACACCTTC.

This clone has a handful of counts. V is TRBV19 and J is TRBJ2-7, with TRBD1 matching 10 bases. Germline CDR1 LNHDA, CDR2 SQIVND (reference sequence). V lost 8 bases to trimming and J lost 3 bases; unmatched junction nucleotides: 4. This CDR3 region has 13 residues. The CDR3 nucleotides are TGTGCCAGTCAAGGGACAGGGGTCTACGAGCAGTACTTC. Translated: CASQGTGVYEQYF.

V and J are TRBV11-3 and TRBJ2-3, with 7 bases identical to TRBD2. With 5 bases clipped from V and 0 bases from J, the junction kept 2 bases outside the gene matches. Germline V gene sequence: CDR1 SGHNT, CDR2 YENEEA. The CDR3 runs to 14 residues. The CDR3 is CASSRGGSTDTQYF. CDR3 bases: TGTGCCAGCAGCCGCGGGGGTAGCACAGATACGCAGTATTTT.

The chain combines TRBV11-3 with TRBJ1-6; D may be TRBD1 (5 bases). V was clipped by 3 bases and J by 7 bases, with 7 bases between them. The length of the CDR3 is 13 residues. Per germline, CDR1 SGHNT and CDR2 YENEEA. Written as DNA, the CDR3 is TGTGCCAGCAGCTTTGACAGAAATTCACCCCTCCACTTT. Amino acids: CASSFDRNSPLHF.

This chain links TRBV19 with TRBJ2-7; 9 nucleotides agree with TRBD1. CDR3 length: 16 amino acids. Germline CDR1 is LNHDA and CDR2 is SQIVND (reference sequence). The V and J ends lost 3 bases and 3 bases, in that order; junction bases with no gene match: 9. The CDR3 bases are TGTGCCAGTAGTATCGTATCAGGGACAGGGAACTACGAGCAGTACTTC. Amino acids: CASSIVSGTGNYEQYF.

The chain combines TRBV10-2 with TRBJ2-7; no reliable D call. The CDR3 has 13 amino acids. V was clipped by 2 bases and J by 5 bases, with 10 bases between them. Per the germline V gene, CDR1 is WSHSY and CDR2 is SAAADI. DNA of the CDR3: TGCGCCAGCAGTGAGGTACTACCCCACGAGCAGTACTTC. Its protein is CASSEVLPHEQYF.

The chain has TRBV11-2 and TRBJ2-7; D is unresolved. In germline, CDR1 is SGHAT, CDR2 FQNNGV. The V end was cut by 1 base, the J end by 0 bases, with 7 bases between. The CDR3 runs to 14 residues. The chain's CDR3 is CASSLVRGSYEQYF. The CDR3 DNA is TGTGCCAGCAGCTTAGTGCGAGGCTCCTACGAGCAGTACTTC.

V and J are TRBV5-1 and TRBJ1-3, with D unclear. Deletions cut 1 base from V and 0 bases from J, with 8 bases between. The CDR3 has 15 residues. The germline CDR1 and CDR2 sequences are SGHRS and YFSETQ. CDR3 nucleotides: TGCGCCAGCAGCTTGCGTGGCAACTCTGGAAACACCATATATTTT. It yields the protein CASSLRGNSGNTIYF.

The J gene is TRBJ2-1, the V gene TRBV6-5; 10 bases are a match to TRBD1. In germline, CDR1 is MNHEY, CDR2 SVGAGI. The CDR3 loop spans 15 amino acids. Trimming cost V 5 bases and J 4 bases; bases outside gene matches: 5. The CDR3 here is CASSLGTGEYNEQFF. CDR3 sequence (DNA): TGTGCCAGCAGTCTAGGGACAGGGGAATACAATGAGCAGTTCTTC.

The chain carries TRBV5-1 and TRBJ2-7; 8 positions agree with TRBD1. J gave up 3 bases and V 3 bases, and 5 bases lay outside the gene matches. This CDR3 comprises 14 residues. From germline, CDR1 is SGHRS and CDR2 YFSETQ. CDR3 coding DNA: TGCGCCAGCAGCTCTGGACAGGGTATCTACGAGCAGTACTTC. Translation gives CASSSGQGIYEQYF.

The chain joins TRBV5-8 to TRBJ1-1; 10 bases fit TRBD1. With 2 bases clipped from V and 8 bases from J, the junction kept 3 bases outside the gene matches. This CDR3 comprises 13 residues. Germline V gene data show CDR1 as SGHTS and CDR2 as YDEGEE. The CDR3 region is CASSFRTGGEAFF. The CDR3 DNA is TGTGCCAGCAGCTTCCGGACAGGGGGAGAAGCTTTCTTT.

The chain couples TRBV21-1 to TRBJ2-1; TRBD2, as called in the table, went unchecked against the DNA. TRBV21-1 is noted as a pseudogene. The CDR3 is 19 residues long. CDR3 sequence: CASSAIGRQTSGIYNEQFF. DNA for the CDR3: TGTGCCAGCAGCGCCATCGGACGCCAGACTAGCGGGATTTACAATGAGCAGTTCTTC.

The V call is TRBV5-6, the J call TRBJ2-1, with 11 bases aligning to TRBD1. J lost 4 bases, V lost 4 bases, and 13 bases had no gene match. The CDR3 loop spans 18 amino acids. Germline CDR1 SGHDT, CDR2 YYEEEE. Written as DNA, the CDR3 is TGTGCCAGCAGCAAATACTTGGACAGGGGGCTAATTTACAATGAGCAGTTCTTC. Amino acids: CASSKYLDRGLIYNEQFF.

This chain joins TRBV5-4 and TRBJ2-2; 11 positions agree with TRBD1. The germline V gene encodes CDR1 SGHNT and CDR2 YYREEE (reference sequence). Unmatched junction bases numbered 7, after V lost 4 bases and J lost 5 bases. The CDR3 has 16 amino acids. CDR3 in DNA: TGTGCCAGCAGCCCAGGACAGGGGGCGATAACCGGGGAGCTGTTTTTT. Residues: CASSPGQGAITGELFF.